The T cell receptor (beta chain) under discussion was sequenced for a study of STAT3 mutations in large granular lymphocyte leukemia. On the study more broadly: Canonical activating STAT3 mutations were detected in roughly half of the longitudinally sequenced T-LGLL patients. Study findings and constraints: Every T-cell large granular lymphocyte leukemia patient had at least one immunodominant TCR beta clonotype. TCR clonotype switching after therapy occurred in about 35% of the 18 patients.

The protocol was immunoSEQ multiplex PCR, while the TCRdb copy is restricted to in-frame clones and leaves out a portion. The sample includes roughly 17,000 clones, around 92% seen only once; the top ten take 40% to 55%. As concerns this clone: Its matching antigen is unknown.

Source material: peripheral blood mononuclear cells. The receptor's source is a man aged 55 to 70 with T-cell large granular lymphocyte leukemia. Some clones in this sample may be carry-over from other donors' samples.

CDR3 protein: CASSTLSTSGEYNEQFF. CDR3 sequence (DNA): TGTGCCAGTAGTACGTTATCGACTAGCGGAGAATACAATGAGCAGTTCTTC. The V call is TRBV19, the J call TRBJ2-1; the match to TRBD2 covers 9 bases. Germline V gene sequence: CDR1 LNHDA, CDR2 SQIVND (reference sequence). The CDR3 is made up of 17 amino acids. The J segment lost 4 bases and the V segment lost 4 bases, leaving 11 bases of the junction unmatched.